One sample yielded the 12 T cell receptor beta chains listed below, sequenced in a study of graft-versus-host responses after intestinal transplantation. The data were produced by immunoSEQ multiplex PCR, yet TCRdb's version contains in-frame clones alone and is incomplete. This repertoire shows about 15,000 clones, 30% to 40% found once; its top ten account for 3.7%. The starting material was alloreactive CD4+ T cells from a mixed lymphocyte reaction culture, obtained before intestinal transplant. Noted subset: CFSE-low proliferating T cells sorted from approximately 6-day pre-transplant mixed lymphocyte reaction (GvH or HvG direction). These receptors were collected from a human patient who received an intestinal transplant.

There are a few counts of this clone. The chain couples TRBV7-9 to TRBJ2-3; D is possibly TRBD2 (5 bases). CDR1 and CDR2 (germline): SEHNR, FQNEAQ (reference sequence). Between the trimmed V and J ends, which lost 5 bases and 0 bases, there was a span of 15 bases. This CDR3 is 16 amino acids long. CDR3: CASSHKGGVSTDTQYF. The CDR3, as DNA: TGTGCCAGCAGCCACAAAGGAGGTGTTAGCACAGATACGCAGTATTTT.

The chain joins TRBV27 to TRBJ2-4; maybe TRBD2 (6 bases). The CDR3 contains 15 residues. The V and J ends lost 2 bases and 7 bases respectively, with 15 bases between them. CDR1 MNHEY and CDR2 SMNVEV come from the germline V gene (reference sequence). The CDR3 coding sequence is TGTGCCAGCAGTTTAAGGGGCGGGGTAAGGAACATTCAGTACTTC. Its translation is CASSLRGGVRNIQYF.

The chain has TRBV13 and TRBJ2-3; 12 positions agree with TRBD1. The V gene end was trimmed by 5 bases and the J gene end by 4 bases; junction bases not matched to a gene: 10. Germline V gives CDR1 PRHDT, CDR2 FYEKMQ (reference sequence). This CDR3 has 17 amino acids. This CDR3 is CASSHTRGTGGADTQYF. As DNA, the CDR3 is TGTGCCAGCAGCCATACTCGGGGGACAGGGGGCGCAGATACGCAGTATTTT.

V usage is TRBV6-1 and J usage is TRBJ2-1; a weak D match, TRBD1 (6 bases). CDR1 MNHNS and CDR2 SASEGT come from the germline V gene. The length of the CDR3 is 11 residues. Trimming removed 5 bases from V and 10 bases from J, with 9 bases in between. The CDR3 DNA reads as TGTGCCAGCAGTTACAGGGTCGAGCAGTTCTTC. Translated: CASSYRVEQFF.

This clone was seen only a few times. The chain carries TRBV7-3 and TRBJ2-1; 8 nucleotides line up with TRBD1. Germline loops: CDR1 SGHTA, CDR2 FQGTGA. The CDR3 totals 17 residues. Germline trimming cut 5 bases from V and 4 bases from J; bases unmatched to any gene: 13. This CDR3 is CASSRRQGPQPYNEQFF. The CDR3 nucleotides read TGTGCCAGCAGCCGCCGACAGGGGCCTCAACCTTACAATGAGCAGTTCTTC.

This clone is labeled medium-sized. The rearrangement joins TRBV6-6 to TRBJ1-3, with D possibly TRBD1 on 6 matching bases. V lost 2 bases and J lost 4, with 15 bases in between. This CDR3 comprises 16 residues. Germline V gene sequence: CDR1 MNHNY, CDR2 SVGAGI (reference sequence). CDR3 DNA sequence: TGTGCCAGCAGTTACCCCACAGGGTCCGGAGGAAACACCATATATTTT. Its protein is CASSYPTGSGGNTIYF.

This clone is a singleton in its sample. The CDR3 region has the DNA TGTGCCAGCAGTTACTCAATCGGACCTTACGAGCAGTACTTC. This gives the protein CASSYSIGPYEQYF. This chain links TRBV6-5 with TRBJ2-7; D gene unclear. The CDR3 length is 14 residues. Per germline, CDR1 MNHEY and CDR2 SVGAGI. The V end lost 0 bases, the J end lost 4 bases, and 10 bases lay between the germline ends.

This chain links TRBV7-9 with TRBJ2-1, with D tentatively TRBD2 (7 bases). The V end was cut by 1 base, the J end by 9 bases, with 13 bases between. The CDR3 is 14 amino acids. Germline V gene lookup returns CDR1 SEHNR and CDR2 FQNEAQ (reference sequence). DNA for the CDR3: TGTGCCAGCAGCTTAGGATCGGGGGGCGGTGAGCAGTTCTTC. This encodes CASSLGSGGGEQFF.

This clone has just a few counts. CDR3 sequence: CASSLTGGKFNEQFF. In nucleotides, the CDR3 is TGCGCCAGCAGCCTCACAGGGGGGAAGTTCAATGAGCAGTTCTTC. This chain joins TRBV4-1 and TRBJ2-1; 8 nucleotides match TRBD1. Unmatched junction bases numbered 8, after V lost 4 bases and J lost 6 bases. The CDR3 totals 15 residues. Germline values: CDR1 MGHRA, CDR2 YSYEKL.

The rearrangement uses TRBV6-5 and TRBJ2-3; D is uncertain. This CDR3 contains 15 residues. The germline V and J ends were trimmed by 6 bases and 4 bases, with 17 bases remaining between them. CDR1 is MNHEY and CDR2 is SVGAGI in the germline V gene. The CDR3 bases are TGTGCCAGCAGGCCATCCTTGGGCCGTCCAGATACGCAGTATTTT. Translating it yields CASRPSLGRPDTQYF.

In its sample, this clone is medium-sized (0.01 to 0.1%). J is TRBJ2-7 and V is TRBV10-3; 11 bases fit TRBD2. Per germline, CDR1 ENHRY and CDR2 SYGVKD. CDR3 length: 14 amino acids. J lost 7 bases, V lost 3 bases, and 5 bases had no gene match. In nucleotides, the CDR3 is TGTGCCATCAGTGATAGCGGGAGGGCCGGGGAGCAGTACTTC. It translates to CAISDSGRAGEQYF.

The J gene is TRBJ2-3, the V gene TRBV28; no reliable D call. Trimming removed 5 bases from V and 0 bases from J, with 6 bases in between. Germline CDR1 reads MDHEN; CDR2 reads SYDVKM. The CDR3 consists of 13 residues. Written as DNA, the CDR3 is TGTGCCAGCAGTCCTCCCAGCACAGATACGCAGTATTTT. Translated, it gives CASSPPSTDTQYF.